The 32 T cell receptor beta chains given below trace back to one sample, sequenced in a study of CD8+ T cells in alopecia areata. Sorting of CD4+ cells into CD25+CD127- cells was performed for 5 or 6 patients. Following extraction, RNA underwent reverse transcription to cDNA, which served as the sequencing template. Clones were sequenced by immunoSEQ multiplex PCR, and TCRdb holds only the in-frame ones, with some missing. The sample lists around 36,000 clones; less than 55% were seen once. Sequences were obtained from CD4+ Tregs sorted from blood. The origin of the receptors is a human donor with alopecia areata.

This clone has only a few counts. The chain has TRBV29-1 and TRBJ2-1, with D possibly called TRBD1 or TRBD2 (6 bases each). Germline loops: CDR1 SQVTM, CDR2 ANQGSEA. CDR3 size: 14 residues. The V and J ends lost 8 bases and 7 bases respectively, with 21 bases between them. The CDR3 spells CSTRGGRRGNEQFF. In DNA, the CDR3 is TGCAGCACCAGAGGGGGGAGAAGGGGGAATGAGCAGTTCTTC.

V gene TRBV20-1 combines with J gene TRBJ1-4; a possible D gene is TRBD1 (5 bases). The CDR3 consists of 11 residues. Deletions cut 5 bases from V and 7 bases from J, with 8 bases between. Germline V lookup: CDR1 DFQATT, CDR2 SNEGSKA (reference sequence). CDR3 protein: CSARGSEKLFF. The CDR3 DNA follows: TGCAGTGCTCGGGGGAGTGAAAAACTGTTTTTT.

The chain carries TRBV7-3 and TRBJ2-1; TRBD2 aligns across 9 bases. Germline V CDR1 and CDR2: SGHTA, FQGTGA. V lost 0 bases to trimming and J lost 4 bases; unmatched junction nucleotides: 13. The CDR3 runs 19 residues. For the CDR3, the DNA is TGTGCCAGCAGCTTAACGTATACAGCGGGAGGTTCCCGTTACAATGAGCAGTTCTTC. Protein: CASSLTYTAGGSRYNEQFF. The variable domain in full, with the rest retrieved from reference TRBV7-3 and TRBJ2-1, is GAGVSQTPSNKVTEKGKYVELRCDPISGHTALYWYRQSLGQGPEFLIYFQGTGAADDSGLPNDRFFAVRPEGSVSTLKIQRTERGDSAVYLCASSLTYTAGGSRYNEQFFGPGTRLTVL.

The J gene is TRBJ1-5, the V gene TRBV6-6; D remains unclear. CDR1 is MNHNY, CDR2 SVGAGI, per germline (reference sequence). The CDR3 extends over 14 amino acids. V was cut by 6 bases and J by 3 bases, with 12 bases left in between. The CDR3 is CASRARGNNQPQHF. The CDR3 DNA reads as TGTGCCAGCAGGGCCCGGGGAAACAATCAGCCCCAGCATTTT.

The chain employs TRBV4-3 and TRBJ1-1; 9 bases agree with TRBD1. CDR1 and CDR2 (germline): LGHNA, YSLEER. CDR3 size: 16 residues. V was clipped by 0 bases and J by 4 bases; unmatched bases: 6. The CDR3 loop reads CASSQDRDRVTTEAFF. As DNA, the CDR3 is TGCGCCAGCAGCCAAGATAGGGACAGGGTTACCACTGAAGCTTTCTTT.

This clone has a handful of counts. The J gene is TRBJ1-1, the V gene TRBV7-2, with 9 bases identical to TRBD1. CDR3 length equals 16 residues. Germline trimming cut 5 bases from V and 3 bases from J; bases unmatched to any gene: 10. The germline CDR1 and CDR2 sequences are SGHTA and FQGNSA. The CDR3 DNA follows: TGTGCCAGCAGCCCTACAGGGGGCCTCTTGGACACTGAAGCTTTCTTT. It specifies CASSPTGGLLDTEAFF.

This clone was seen only a few times. This rearrangement joins TRBV29-1 to TRBJ2-5; TRBD1 matches 11 bases. This CDR3 has 14 amino acids. Germline CDR1 is SQVTM and CDR2 is ANQGSEA. With V trimmed by 7 bases and J by 5 bases, 9 bases remained unmatched. CDR3 sequence (DNA): TGCAGCGCTAGCCGGACAGGGGGCGGGGAGACCCAGTACTTC. It encodes CSASRTGGGETQYF.

The chain has TRBV18 and TRBJ2-5, with a weak D call TRBD2 (6 bases). This CDR3 is built from 16 residues. The germline V gene encodes CDR1 KGHSH and CDR2 LQKENI. Trimming stripped 3 bases from V and 3 bases from J, with 17 bases between. Here the CDR3 DNA reads TGTGCCAGCTCACCGGACCCCGTGATAGCGGAAGAGACCCAGTACTTC. It specifies CASSPDPVIAEETQYF. The full variable domain, in which reference TRBV18 and TRBJ2-5 provide the parts outside the CDR3, is NAGVMQNPRHLVRRRGQEARLRCSPMKGHSHVYWYRQLPEEGLKFMVYLQKENIIDESGMPKERFSAEFPKEGPSILRIQQVVRGDSAAYFCASSPDPVIAEETQYFGPGTRLLVL.

This clone has only a few counts. This chain links TRBV5-1 with TRBJ2-2; 7 bases are a match to TRBD1. This CDR3 has 15 residues. Germline CDR1 reads SGHRS; CDR2 reads YFSETQ. J lost 1 base, V lost 1 base, and 1 base had no gene match. The CDR3 coding sequence is TGCGCCAGCAGCTTGAGACAGGGGAACACCGGGGAGCTGTTTTTT. Protein product: CASSLRQGNTGELFF. The full variable domain, completed using reference TRBV5-1 and TRBJ2-2, is KAGVTQTPRYLIKTRGQQVTLSCSPISGHRSVSWYQQTPGQGLQFLFEYFSETQRNKGNFPGRFSGRQFSNSRSEMNVSTLELGDSALYLCASSLRQGNTGELFFGEGSRLTVL.

The genes are TRBV5-1 and TRBJ2-1, with D possibly being TRBD2 (5 bases). Deletions cut 4 bases from V and 0 bases from J, with 11 bases between. The CDR3 spans 15 residues. In germline, CDR1 is SGHRS, CDR2 YFSETQ. The CDR3 coding sequence is TGCGCCAGCAGCCCGAGCGGTTACTCCTACAATGAGCAGTTCTTC. Encoded protein: CASSPSGYSYNEQFF.

This clone occurred a few times. This sequence joins TRBV5-1 and TRBJ2-1, with 10 bases lining up with TRBD2. Germline V lookup: CDR1 SGHRS, CDR2 YFSETQ. The CDR3 spans 14 residues. Losses at the gene ends were 4 bases for V and 10 bases for J; bases not matched to a gene: 8. Here the CDR3 DNA reads TGCGCCAGCAGCCCCGGGTCGACTAGCGGGGAGCAGTTCTTC. It specifies CASSPGSTSGEQFF.

This clone came up a few times. The V and J genes are TRBV11-2 and TRBJ1-2, with D unresolved. The ends were cut back, 8 bases at V and 8 bases at J, with 15 bases in the middle. From germline, CDR1 is SGHAT and CDR2 FQNNGV. The CDR3 totals 12 residues. CDR3 coding DNA: TGTGCCAGCGGTGGTCTGGGCGCGGGCTACACCTTC. It encodes CASGGLGAGYTF. Drawing the rest from reference TRBV11-2 and TRBJ1-2, the complete variable domain is EAGVAQSPRYKIIEKRQSVAFWCNPISGHATLYWYQQILGQGPKLLIQFQNNGVVDDSQLPKDRFSAERLKGVDSTLKIQPAKLEDSAVYLCASGGLGAGYTFGSGTRLTVV.

This rearrangement joins TRBV29-1 to TRBJ1-1; TRBD1 matches at 9 bases. CDR3 length equals 15 residues. V was pared by 6 bases and J by 4 bases, with 12 bases of the junction left unmatched. The germline CDR1 and CDR2 sequences are SQVTM and ANQGSEA. The CDR3 DNA reads TGCAGCGTAGCCCTCCTGACAGGGGGAGGCACTGAAGCTTTCTTT. Protein product: CSVALLTGGGTEAFF.

This clone was observed a few times. This chain links TRBV29-1 with TRBJ1-2; D unresolved. The CDR3 is made up of 11 amino acids. Trimming shortened V by 3 bases and J by 0 bases, and 2 bases separated the two germline ends. Germline CDR1 reads SQVTM; CDR2 reads ANQGSEA. CDR3 in amino acids: CSVDPNYGYTF. The CDR3 DNA reads as TGCAGCGTTGATCCTAACTATGGCTACACCTTC.

The chain is built from TRBV18 and TRBJ2-7; D tentatively fits TRBD1 or TRBD2 (6 bases each). The germline V and J ends were trimmed by 4 bases and 9 bases, with 22 bases remaining between them. Germline V gene sequence: CDR1 KGHSH, CDR2 LQKENI. The CDR3 totals 15 residues. The CDR3 coding sequence is TGTGCCAGCTCACTCGATAGGGGGGCCGTCAGCGGGCAGTACTTC. Translation gives CASSLDRGAVSGQYF.

The chain is built from TRBV7-8 and TRBJ2-5; the D gene is possibly TRBD2 (5 bases). Looked up from germline, CDR1 is SGHVS and CDR2 is FQNEAQ. Trimming removed 5 bases at V and 0 bases at J, with 10 bases between. The CDR3 runs to 14 residues. The CDR3 DNA follows: TGTGCCAGCAGCCGCCGGGATTACCAAGAGACCCAGTACTTC. Its translation: CASSRRDYQETQYF.

The V and J genes are TRBV7-3 and TRBJ2-1; 14 positions agree with TRBD2. This CDR3 comprises 14 residues. V trimming: 4 bases; J trimming: 13 bases; junction bases outside the gene matches: 6. The germline gives CDR1 SGHTA, CDR2 FQGTGA. The CDR3 DNA sequence: TGTGCCAGCAGCTCTGGACTAGCGGGAGGCCATCAGTTCTTC. Amino acids: CASSSGLAGGHQFF.

The V gene is TRBV7-2, the J gene TRBJ2-5; unclear D gene. Germline lookup yields CDR1 SGHTA and CDR2 FQGNSA. The CDR3 runs to 13 residues. Trimming cost V 3 bases and J 1 base, with 6 bases left between them. CDR3 sequence reads: CASSFSGQETQYF. The DNA for the CDR3 is TGTGCCAGCAGCTTCTCAGGCCAAGAGACCCAGTACTTC.

As DNA, the CDR3 is TGTGCCATCAGTGGGGGGACAGGAGTCTACGAGCAGTACTTC. It encodes CAISGGTGVYEQYF. The V and J genes are TRBV10-3 and TRBJ2-7, with TRBD1 matching 8 bases. This CDR3 comprises 14 residues. Looked up from germline, CDR1 is ENHRY and CDR2 is SYGVKD. Trimming removed 4 bases from V and 3 bases from J; junction bases left unmatched: 5.

The chain combines TRBV7-2 with TRBJ1-5; D ambiguous. Between the trimmed V and J ends, which lost 1 base and 4 bases, there was a span of 5 bases. The CDR3 runs to 13 residues. Per germline, CDR1 SGHTA and CDR2 FQGNSA. This chain's CDR3 is CASSLGQNQPQHF. For the CDR3, the DNA is TGTGCCAGCAGCTTAGGCCAGAATCAGCCCCAGCATTTT.

This clone was seen a handful of times. The V call is TRBV27, the J call TRBJ1-5; tentative D call: TRBD1 (6 bases). From germline, CDR1 is MNHEY and CDR2 SMNVEV (reference sequence). Trimming shortened V by 4 bases and J by 5 bases, and 9 bases separated the two germline ends. This CDR3 comprises 13 residues. The DNA of the CDR3 is TGTGCCAGCAGTTCACAGGGCGATCAGCCCCAGCATTTT. It specifies CASSSQGDQPQHF.

The chain has TRBV5-1 and TRBJ2-1; 10 nucleotides line up with TRBD1. From germline, CDR1 is SGHRS and CDR2 YFSETQ. This CDR3 spans 17 amino acids. V lost 1 base, J lost 5 bases, and 9 bases stayed unmatched. CDR3 nucleotides: TGCGCCAGCAGCTTGCTTCGGACAGGGGGACCGAACAATGAGCAGTTCTTC. Translating gives CASSLLRTGGPNNEQFF.

The chain recombines TRBV28 with TRBJ2-1, with 10 bases that match TRBD2. CDR1 MDHEN and CDR2 SYDVKM come from the germline V gene. With 7 bases clipped from V and 10 bases from J, the junction kept 16 bases outside the gene matches. The CDR3 has 16 residues. CDR3 in DNA: TGTGCCAGCACCGAGGTTGGCCTAGCGGGAGTTCGGGAGCAGTTCTTC. This encodes CASTEVGLAGVREQFF.

This clone was counted a few times. V gene TRBV18 combines with J gene TRBJ2-7; 7 positions agree with TRBD1. CDR3 size: 17 residues. Trimming removed 0 bases from V and 2 bases from J; junction bases left unmatched: 10. The V gene's germline CDR1 is KGHSH and CDR2 LQKENI. The CDR3 here is CASSPPNHRGETYEQYF. The CDR3 DNA sequence: TGTGCCAGCTCACCACCAAATCACAGGGGCGAGACCTACGAGCAGTACTTC.

This clone was observed once. The chain recombines TRBV2 with TRBJ2-7; D is possibly TRBD2 (5 bases). The CDR3 totals 15 residues. With 9 bases removed from V and 0 bases from J, the gap between germline ends came to 18 bases. Per the germline V gene, CDR1 is SNHLY and CDR2 is FYNNEI. In DNA form, the CDR3 reads TGTGCCAGTAGCCGGGAAATAGCGCTCTCCTACGAGCAGTACTTC. Protein: CASSREIALSYEQYF. Full variable domain (remainder filled in from reference TRBV2 and TRBJ2-7): EPEVTQTPSHQVTQMGQEVILRCVPISNHLYFYWYRQILGQKVEFLVSFYNNEISEKSEIFDDQFSVERPDGSNFTLKIRSTKLEDSAMYFCASSREIALSYEQYFGPGTRLTVT.

This chain joins TRBV5-1 and TRBJ2-2, with 7 bases fitting TRBD2. J gave up 3 bases and V 0 bases, and 11 bases lay outside the gene matches. CDR1 is SGHRS, CDR2 YFSETQ, per germline. The CDR3 is 18 amino acids. The CDR3 DNA reads as TGCGCCAGCAGCTTGGCCTTCGGCCAGCGGGGAGACACCGGGGAGCTGTTTTTT. This codes for CASSLAFGQRGDTGELFF.

For the CDR3, the DNA is TGCAGCGTCGCGAGAGGCACCGGGGAGCTGTTTTTT. Protein: CSVARGTGELFF. The chain uses TRBV29-1 and TRBJ2-2; D unresolved. This CDR3 region has 12 residues. V was trimmed by 6 bases and J by 4 bases, leaving 9 bases between them. Germline CDR1 and CDR2: SQVTM and ANQGSEA.

V and J are TRBV25-1 and TRBJ2-3; a weak D match, TRBD1 (6 bases). Trimming took off 3 bases at V and 6 bases at J, with 22 bases between the two ends. This CDR3 spans 17 amino acids. Germline assignment: CDR1 MGHDK and CDR2 SYGVNS. CDR3 sequence reads: CASSDAQGRPTADTQYF. For the CDR3, the DNA is TGTGCCAGCAGTGACGCCCAGGGGCGACCGACGGCGGATACGCAGTATTTT.

This clone has more than one count but fewer than ten. This rearrangement joins TRBV28 to TRBJ2-1; D is unclear. CDR1 and CDR2 (germline): MDHEN, SYDVKM. The V and J ends lost 2 bases and 1 base respectively, with 9 bases between them. The CDR3 covers 15 residues. This CDR3 reads CASSLGGVSYNEQFF. In nucleotides, the CDR3 is TGTGCCAGCAGTTTAGGCGGAGTATCCTACAATGAGCAGTTCTTC.

The chain uses TRBV7-2 and TRBJ2-1; unclear D gene. V was cut by 3 bases and J by 8 bases, with 17 bases left in between. CDR3 size: 15 residues. Germline V gives CDR1 SGHTA, CDR2 FQGNSA. The CDR3 reads CASSFVSGRSYEQFF. For the CDR3, the DNA is TGTGCCAGCAGCTTTGTGTCTGGCCGATCGTATGAGCAGTTCTTC.

In its sample, this clone was seen a few times. This sequence joins TRBV7-2 and TRBJ1-3; D perhaps matches TRBD1 (6 bases). V was pared by 4 bases and J by 4 bases, with 17 bases between. Germline V gene data show CDR1 as SGHTA and CDR2 as FQGNSA. The CDR3 loop spans 16 amino acids. CDR3 DNA sequence: TGTGCCAGCAGCTCTACCGCAGGGGTGCTCGGAAACACCATATATTTT. Its protein product is CASSSTAGVLGNTIYF.

The rearrangement uses TRBV7-9 and TRBJ2-2; 10 bases are a match to TRBD2. Germline CDR1 SEHNR, CDR2 FQNEAQ (reference sequence). V trimming: 4 bases; J trimming: 4 bases; junction bases outside the gene matches: 9. This CDR3 has 17 amino acids. DNA of the CDR3: TGTGCCAGCAGCTCCTCTACCGGGACTAGCGTCACCGGGGAGCTGTTTTTT. Translation: CASSSSTGTSVTGELFF.